One and the same sample provided the 26 T cell receptor beta chains below, sequenced in a study of T cell responses to AZD1222 COVID-19 vaccine. Assay: immunoSEQ multiplex PCR; the TCRdb copy retains only in-frame clones and omits some. Of about 120,000 clones in the sample, approximately 91% were seen once. The specimen was peripheral blood, collected on day 0 of AZD1222 vaccination. Receptors were obtained from an adult in good health.

The V and J genes are TRBV5-1 and TRBJ1-3; perhaps TRBD1 as D (5 bases). V lost 0 bases and J lost 0, with 10 bases in between. CDR3 length: 16 amino acids. CDR1 SGHRS and CDR2 YFSETQ come from the germline V gene. CDR3 protein: CASSLAAGISGNTIYF. The CDR3 coding sequence is TGCGCCAGCAGCTTGGCGGCAGGGATCTCTGGAAACACCATATATTTT.

The V gene is TRBV4-2, the J gene TRBJ1-2; D is undetermined. Trimming removed 0 bases at V and 0 bases at J, with 5 bases between. Germline CDR1 and CDR2: LGHNA and YNFKEQ. CDR3 length: 14 amino acids. As DNA, the CDR3 is TGTGCCAGCAGCCAAGATCGGACTAACTATGGCTACACCTTC. It specifies CASSQDRTNYGYTF.

V usage is TRBV5-1 and J usage is TRBJ2-7, with D tentatively TRBD1 or TRBD2 (5 bases each). Trimming took off 4 bases at V and 3 bases at J, with 26 bases between the two ends. The CDR3 has 18 residues. Germline V gives CDR1 SGHRS, CDR2 YFSETQ. Here the CDR3 DNA reads TGCGCCAGCAGCCTCAGGGCAGCCCCAGCGGTTAAGGACTACGAGCAGTACTTC. It translates to CASSLRAAPAVKDYEQYF.

The chain links TRBV7-2 to TRBJ1-5; D is possibly TRBD1 (5 bases). Germline lookup yields CDR1 SGHTA and CDR2 FQGNSA. CDR3 length equals 15 residues. V was pared by 6 bases and J by 4 bases, with 16 bases between. The CDR3, as DNA: TGTGCCAGCAGTACCGGGGGTTTAAGGAATCAGCCCCAGCATTTT. This encodes CASSTGGLRNQPQHF.

The chain is built from TRBV18 and TRBJ1-2; 7 bases agree with TRBD1. J gave up 0 bases and V 5 bases, and 9 bases lay outside the gene matches. Germline V gives CDR1 KGHSH, CDR2 LQKENI. The CDR3 sequence is 16 residues long. CDR3 residues: CASSSITGVANYGYTF. In DNA form, the CDR3 reads TGTGCCAGCTCATCAATCACAGGGGTAGCTAACTATGGCTACACCTTC. Full variable domain (rest looked up from reference TRBV18 and TRBJ1-2): NAGVMQNPRHLVRRRGQEARLRCSPMKGHSHVYWYRQLPEEGLKFMVYLQKENIIDESGMPKERFSAEFPKEGPSILRIQQVVRGDSAAYFCASSSITGVANYGYTFGSGTRLTVV.

This clone was detected a few times. J is TRBJ1-5 and V is TRBV11-2, with 9 bases that match TRBD1. This CDR3 spans 15 amino acids. CDR1 is SGHAT, CDR2 FQNNGV, per germline. With V trimmed by 0 bases and J by 6 bases, 3 bases remained unmatched. The CDR3 DNA follows: TGTGCCAGCAGCTTAGACGGACAGGGGTTTCAGCCCCAGCATTTT. This translates into CASSLDGQGFQPQHF.

This chain links TRBV28 with TRBJ1-4; TRBD1 is a possible D gene (6 bases). The CDR3 covers 16 residues. Germline CDR1 reads MDHEN; CDR2 reads SYDVKM. V lost 5 bases and J 8 bases, leaving 21 bases between the germline ends. The CDR3 DNA sequence: TGTGCCAGCAGTCCACAATCTACAGGGCTAGGAGAAAAACTGTTTTTT. This codes for CASSPQSTGLGEKLFF.

The chain carries TRBV6-5 and TRBJ1-3; TRBD1 is a possible D gene (5 bases). Germline V gene lookup returns CDR1 MNHEY and CDR2 SVGAGI. The CDR3 runs to 15 residues. V was clipped by 6 bases and J by 3 bases, with 15 bases between them. The chain's CDR3 is CASRRTRTFGNTIYF. The CDR3 DNA follows: TGTGCCAGCAGGCGTACAAGGACATTTGGAAACACCATATATTTT.

The rearrangement links TRBV6-5 to TRBJ2-7, with a tentative D call TRBD2 (6 bases). The CDR3 runs 12 residues. The germline V gene has CDR1 MNHEY and CDR2 SVGAGI. The ends were cut back, 6 bases at V and 2 bases at J, with 8 bases in the middle. The CDR3 reads CASRGGTYEQYF. For the CDR3, the DNA is TGTGCCAGCAGGGGGGGTACCTACGAGCAGTACTTC.

The V call is TRBV5-4, the J call TRBJ2-3, with TRBD1 identical over 7 bases. CDR1 is SGHNT, CDR2 YYREEE, per germline (reference sequence). The CDR3 spans 16 residues. Trimming took 6 bases from V and 0 from J; bases not matched to a gene: 10. The CDR3 DNA sequence: TGTGCCAGCAACAGAGGGACAGTTTCTAGCACAGATACGCAGTATTTT. Translating gives CASNRGTVSSTDTQYF.

This clone was observed a single time. The gene calls are TRBV3-1 (or the pseudogene TRBV3-2) and TRBJ2-1; the match to TRBD2 covers 7 bases. This CDR3 has 18 residues. V shed 0 bases, J shed 8 bases, and the junction held 16 bases outside the gene matches. Germline lookup yields CDR1 LGHDT and CDR2 YNNKEL (reference sequence). The CDR3 sequence is CASSQDRLRGSLGDEQFF. Written as DNA, the CDR3 is TGTGCCAGCAGCCAAGATCGGCTGCGGGGGTCCCTCGGCGATGAGCAGTTCTTC.

This chain connects TRBV24-1 to TRBJ2-5; TRBD1 might be the D (6 bases). V was trimmed by 7 bases and J by 5 bases, leaving 31 bases between them. The germline V gene encodes CDR1 KGHDR and CDR2 SFDVKD. The CDR3 loop spans 19 amino acids. In nucleotides, the CDR3 is TGTGCCACCAGCTCATCGTCCAGGCCCTCGGGACAACGCCGGGAGACCCAGTACTTC. Protein: CATSSSSRPSGQRRETQYF.

V and J are TRBV3-1 (or the pseudogene TRBV3-2) and TRBJ2-2, with TRBD2 identical over 10 bases. This CDR3 spans 20 amino acids. V shed 3 bases, J shed 1 base, and the junction held 14 bases outside the gene matches. Germline V gives CDR1 LGHDT, CDR2 YNNKEL (reference sequence). CDR3 in amino acids: CASSQIAGGLPPRNTGELFF. The CDR3 DNA is TGTGCCAGCAGCCAGATAGCGGGGGGACTCCCCCCTCGGAACACCGGGGAGCTGTTTTTT.

This clone was detected once. The CDR3 is CASSRAGLNTEAFF. Written as DNA, the CDR3 is TGTGCCAGTAGTAGGGCAGGGCTAAACACTGAAGCTTTCTTT. The V gene is TRBV19, the J gene TRBJ1-1; D may be TRBD1 (5 bases). Germline-derived CDR1 and CDR2 are LNHDA and SQIVND (reference sequence). The CDR3 totals 14 residues. V shed 4 bases and J shed 2 bases, with 11 bases lying between them.

J is TRBJ2-7 and V is TRBV5-1, with 7 bases that match TRBD1. After removal of 0 bases from V and 3 bases from J, the junction contained 9 bases not matched to a gene. Germline CDR1 reads SGHRS; CDR2 reads YFSETQ. This CDR3 region has 16 residues. The CDR3 reads CASSLGGTEALYEQYF. For the CDR3, the DNA is TGCGCCAGCAGCTTGGGTGGGACAGAGGCGCTCTACGAGCAGTACTTC. The full variable domain, with the rest looked up from reference TRBV5-1 and TRBJ2-7, is KAGVTQTPRYLIKTRGQQVTLSCSPISGHRSVSWYQQTPGQGLQFLFEYFSETQRNKGNFPGRFSGRQFSNSRSEMNVSTLELGDSALYLCASSLGGTEALYEQYFGPGTRLTVT.

The chain links TRBV19 to TRBJ1-1, with D hard to call. The V gene's germline CDR1 is LNHDA and CDR2 SQIVND (reference sequence). Trimming shortened V by 1 base and J by 2 bases, and 17 bases separated the two germline ends. The CDR3 covers 17 residues. CDR3 nucleotide sequence: TGTGCCAGTAGTATAGGGCTTAAGGGAACCTTAAACACTGAAGCTTTCTTT. It encodes CASSIGLKGTLNTEAFF.

The J gene is TRBJ1-1, the V gene TRBV3-1 (or the pseudogene TRBV3-2); D unresolved. The germline CDR1 and CDR2 sequences are LGHDT and YNNKEL (reference sequence). This CDR3 comprises 13 residues. The V end was cut by 0 bases, the J end by 1 base, with 3 bases between. The CDR3 spells CASSQDRNTEAFF. Written as DNA, the CDR3 is TGTGCCAGCAGCCAAGACAGGAACACTGAAGCTTTCTTT.

The chain couples TRBV6-2 or TRBV6-3 to TRBJ2-7; D may be TRBD1 (5 bases). Germline CDR1 reads MNHEY; CDR2 reads SVGEGT. The CDR3 covers 16 residues. Trimming cost V 3 bases and J 3 bases, with 18 bases left between them. CDR3 in amino acids: CASSYERPGRSYEQYF. CDR3 coding DNA: TGTGCCAGCAGTTATGAGAGGCCAGGGCGGAGCTACGAGCAGTACTTC.

The rearrangement links TRBV18 to TRBJ1-2; the D gene is possibly TRBD1 (5 bases). Trimming pared 3 bases from V and 5 bases from J, leaving 10 bases between. This CDR3 is built from 13 residues. CDR1 is KGHSH, CDR2 LQKENI, per germline. The CDR3 nucleotides read TGTGCCAGCTCACCGACAGAAGTTTATGGCTACACCTTC. Translation gives CASSPTEVYGYTF.

The CDR3 DNA reads as TGTGCCAGCAGTTACGCAACGGGGGGAGATACGCAGTATTTT. Translated, it gives CASSYATGGDTQYF. The V and J genes are TRBV28 and TRBJ2-3; the match to TRBD2 covers 7 bases. Germline trimming cut 4 bases from V and 5 bases from J; bases unmatched to any gene: 6. This CDR3 has 14 amino acids. Germline values: CDR1 MDHEN, CDR2 SYDVKM.

The gene calls are TRBV9 and TRBJ2-3; 8 bases are shared with TRBD2. The junction had 9 bases not matched to a gene; V was cut back by 7 bases and J by 2 bases. CDR3 size: 15 residues. The germline gives CDR1 SGDLS, CDR2 YYNGEE. The CDR3 reads CASLTLAGITDTQYF. The CDR3 DNA follows: TGTGCCAGCCTCACTTTAGCGGGGATCACAGATACGCAGTATTTT.

The V call is TRBV9, the J call TRBJ2-7; 8 bases map to TRBD1. This CDR3 contains 15 residues. Per the germline V gene, CDR1 is SGDLS and CDR2 is YYNGEE. V shed 3 bases, J shed 6 bases, and the junction held 11 bases outside the gene matches. The CDR3 protein is CASSALDRGFFEQYF. In DNA form, the CDR3 reads TGTGCCAGCAGCGCCCTAGACAGGGGATTCTTCGAGCAGTACTTC.

This clone was recorded only once. The chain is built from TRBV6-2 or TRBV6-3 and TRBJ1-5; the match to TRBD1 covers 12 bases. The V gene's germline CDR1 is MNHEY and CDR2 SVGEGT. This CDR3 is built from 16 residues. Trimming removed 6 bases from V and 7 bases from J; junction bases left unmatched: 10. CDR3 sequence (DNA): TGTGCCAGCAGCCCGGGACAGGGGGCGATGGGCCAGCCCCAGCATTTT. Translating it yields CASSPGQGAMGQPQHF.

CDR3 DNA: TGTGCCAGCACGGGGACAGACTCCTACGAGCAGTACTTC. Protein sequence: CASTGTDSYEQYF. This sequence joins TRBV28 and TRBJ2-7; 7 bases align to TRBD1. This CDR3 is built from 13 residues. Germline V CDR1 and CDR2: MDHEN, SYDVKM. V dropped 7 bases and J dropped 0; count of bases not matched to a gene: 3.

The gene calls are TRBV28 and TRBJ1-2, with D tentatively TRBD1 (6 bases). CDR3 size: 14 residues. V shed 6 bases and J shed 9 bases, with 20 bases lying between them. Germline V gives CDR1 MDHEN, CDR2 SYDVKM. CDR3 sequence: CASSPGTFTSSYTF. The CDR3 nucleotides are TGTGCCAGCAGCCCGGGGACATTCACTTCCAGCTACACCTTC.

This clone was recorded only once. The chain uses TRBV5-8 and TRBJ1-2, with D possibly TRBD1 on 6 matching bases. CDR1 is SGHTS, CDR2 YDEGEE, per germline. V dropped 3 bases and J dropped 4 bases, with 19 bases sitting between them. The CDR3 spans 16 residues. The CDR3 DNA reads as TGTGCCAGCAGCTCTGCTAACAGGGCTTTTGGCTATGGCTACACCTTC. It translates to CASSSANRAFGYGYTF.